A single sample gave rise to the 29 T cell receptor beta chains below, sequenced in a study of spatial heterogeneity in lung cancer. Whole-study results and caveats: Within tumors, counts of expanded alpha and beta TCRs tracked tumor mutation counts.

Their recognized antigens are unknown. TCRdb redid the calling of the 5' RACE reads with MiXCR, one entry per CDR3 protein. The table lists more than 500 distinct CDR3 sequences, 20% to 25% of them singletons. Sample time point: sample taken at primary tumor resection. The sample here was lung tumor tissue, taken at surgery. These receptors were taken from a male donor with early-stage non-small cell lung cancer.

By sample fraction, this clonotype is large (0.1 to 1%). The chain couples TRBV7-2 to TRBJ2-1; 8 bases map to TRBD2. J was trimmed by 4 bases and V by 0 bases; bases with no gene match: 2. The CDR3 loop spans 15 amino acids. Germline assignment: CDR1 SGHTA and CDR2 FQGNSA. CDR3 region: CASSLASGAYNEQFF. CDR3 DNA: TGTGCCAGCAGCTTAGCTAGCGGGGCATACAATGAGCAGTTCTTC.

DNA of the CDR3: TGTGCCACCGCGGGTCAGGTCTCCTACGAGCAGTACTTC. Translated: CATAGQVSYEQYF. The chain has TRBV11-3 and TRBJ2-7; TRBD2 might be the D (5 bases). Germline values: CDR1 SGHNT, CDR2 YENEEA. V dropped 10 bases and J dropped 0 bases, with 13 bases sitting between them. The CDR3 has 13 residues.

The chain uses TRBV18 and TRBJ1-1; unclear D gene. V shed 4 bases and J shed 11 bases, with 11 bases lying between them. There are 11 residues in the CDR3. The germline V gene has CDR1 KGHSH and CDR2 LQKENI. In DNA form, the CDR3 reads TGTGCCAGCTCACTAGGGCCGAAGGCTTTCTTT. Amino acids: CASSLGPKAFF.

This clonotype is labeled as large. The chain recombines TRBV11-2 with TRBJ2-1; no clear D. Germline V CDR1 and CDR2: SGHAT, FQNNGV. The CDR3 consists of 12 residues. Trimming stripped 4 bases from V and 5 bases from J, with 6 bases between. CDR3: CASSYSNNEQFF. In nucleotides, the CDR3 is TGTGCCAGCAGCTATTCGAACAATGAGCAGTTCTTC.

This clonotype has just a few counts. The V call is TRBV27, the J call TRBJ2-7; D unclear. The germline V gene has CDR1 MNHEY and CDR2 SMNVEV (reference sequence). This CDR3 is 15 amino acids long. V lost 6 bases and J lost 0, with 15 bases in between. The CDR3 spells CASSPSSQSSYEQYF. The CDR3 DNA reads TGTGCCAGCAGCCCCTCGTCACAGAGCTCCTACGAGCAGTACTTC.

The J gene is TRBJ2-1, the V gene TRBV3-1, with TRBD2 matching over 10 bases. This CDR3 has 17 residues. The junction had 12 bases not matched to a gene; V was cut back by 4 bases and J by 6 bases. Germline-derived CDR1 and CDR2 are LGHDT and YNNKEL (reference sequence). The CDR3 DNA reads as TGTGCCAGCAGCCCCCAATCGACTAGCGGGCCTTTCAATGAGCAGTTCTTC. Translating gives CASSPQSTSGPFNEQFF.

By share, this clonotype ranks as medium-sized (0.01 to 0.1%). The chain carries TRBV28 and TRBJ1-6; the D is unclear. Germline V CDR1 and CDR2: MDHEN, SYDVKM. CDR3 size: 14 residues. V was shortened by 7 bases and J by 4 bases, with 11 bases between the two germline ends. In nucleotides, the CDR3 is TGTGCCAGCATTAATGGATCTTATAATTCACCCCTCCACTTT. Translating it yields CASINGSYNSPLHF.

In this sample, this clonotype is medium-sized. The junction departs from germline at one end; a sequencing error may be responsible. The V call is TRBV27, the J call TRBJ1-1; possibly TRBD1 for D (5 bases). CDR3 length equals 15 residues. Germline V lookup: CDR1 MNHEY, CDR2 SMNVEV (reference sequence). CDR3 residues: CASSESAGRHTEVFF. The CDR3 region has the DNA TGTGCCAGCAGTGAATCGGCAGGGCGACACACTGAAGTTTTCTTT.

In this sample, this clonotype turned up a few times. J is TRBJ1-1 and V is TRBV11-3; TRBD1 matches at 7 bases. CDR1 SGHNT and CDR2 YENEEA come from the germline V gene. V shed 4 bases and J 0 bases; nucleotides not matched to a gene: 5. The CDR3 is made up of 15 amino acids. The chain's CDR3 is CASSSETGMNTEAFF. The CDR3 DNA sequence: TGTGCCAGCAGCTCCGAGACAGGGATGAACACTGAAGCTTTCTTT.

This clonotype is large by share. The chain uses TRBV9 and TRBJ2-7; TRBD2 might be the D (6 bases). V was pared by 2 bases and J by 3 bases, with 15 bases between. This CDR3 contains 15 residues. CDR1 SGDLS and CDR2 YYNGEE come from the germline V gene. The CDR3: CASSVQAGTHYEQYF. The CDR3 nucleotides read TGTGCCAGCAGCGTCCAAGCCGGGACTCACTACGAGCAGTACTTC.

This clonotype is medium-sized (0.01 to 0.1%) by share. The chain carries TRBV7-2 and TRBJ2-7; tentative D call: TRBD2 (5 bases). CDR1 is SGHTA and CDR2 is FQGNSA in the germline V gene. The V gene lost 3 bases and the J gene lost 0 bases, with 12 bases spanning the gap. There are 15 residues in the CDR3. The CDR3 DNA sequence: TGTGCCAGCAGCTTCGGGCGGAGGATCTCCTACGAGCAGTACTTC. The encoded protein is CASSFGRRISYEQYF.

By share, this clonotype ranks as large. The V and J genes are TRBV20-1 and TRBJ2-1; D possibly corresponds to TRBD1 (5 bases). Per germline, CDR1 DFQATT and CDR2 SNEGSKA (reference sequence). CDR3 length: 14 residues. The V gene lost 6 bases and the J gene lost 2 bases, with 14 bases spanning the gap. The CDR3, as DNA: TGCAGTGCCGTAACCAGGGTCCCCTACAATGAGCAGTTCTTC. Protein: CSAVTRVPYNEQFF.

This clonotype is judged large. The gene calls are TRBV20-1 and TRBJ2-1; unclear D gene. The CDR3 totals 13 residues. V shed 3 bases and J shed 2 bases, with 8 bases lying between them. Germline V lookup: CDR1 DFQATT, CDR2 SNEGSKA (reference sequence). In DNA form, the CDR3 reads TGCAGTGCTAGTGTTCGGGCCTACAATGAGCAGTTCTTC. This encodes CSASVRAYNEQFF.

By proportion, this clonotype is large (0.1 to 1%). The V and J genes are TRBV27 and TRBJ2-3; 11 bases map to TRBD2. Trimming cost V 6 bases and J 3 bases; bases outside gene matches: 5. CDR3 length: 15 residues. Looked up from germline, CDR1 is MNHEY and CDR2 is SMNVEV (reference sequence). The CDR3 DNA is TGTGCCAGCAGCCTTACTAGCGGGAGTACAGATACGCAGTATTTT. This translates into CASSLTSGSTDTQYF.

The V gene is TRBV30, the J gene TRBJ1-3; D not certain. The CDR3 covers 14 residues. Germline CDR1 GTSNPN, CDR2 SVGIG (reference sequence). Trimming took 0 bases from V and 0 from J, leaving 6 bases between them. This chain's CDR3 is CAWSVTSSGNTIYF. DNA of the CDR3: TGTGCCTGGAGTGTTACGAGCTCTGGAAACACCATATATTTT.

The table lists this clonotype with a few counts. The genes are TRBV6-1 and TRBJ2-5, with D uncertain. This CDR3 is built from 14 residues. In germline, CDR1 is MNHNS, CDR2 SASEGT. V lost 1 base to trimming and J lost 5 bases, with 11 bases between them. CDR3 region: CASSEGPLMETQYF. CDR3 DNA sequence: TGTGCCAGCAGTGAAGGCCCCCTGATGGAGACCCAGTACTTC.

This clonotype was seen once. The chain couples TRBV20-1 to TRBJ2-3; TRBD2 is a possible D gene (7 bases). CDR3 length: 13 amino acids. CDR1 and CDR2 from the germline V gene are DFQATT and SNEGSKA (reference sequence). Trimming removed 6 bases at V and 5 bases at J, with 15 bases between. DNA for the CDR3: TGCAGTGCCCCCCCGGGGGGCGAAGATACGCAGTATTTT. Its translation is CSAPPGGEDTQYF.

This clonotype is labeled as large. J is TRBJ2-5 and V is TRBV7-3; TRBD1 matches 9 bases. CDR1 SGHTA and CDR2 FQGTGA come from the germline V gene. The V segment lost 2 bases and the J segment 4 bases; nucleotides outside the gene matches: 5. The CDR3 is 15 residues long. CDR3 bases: TGTGCCAGCAGCTTAGGGGACAGGGATCGAGAGACCCAGTACTTC. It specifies CASSLGDRDRETQYF.

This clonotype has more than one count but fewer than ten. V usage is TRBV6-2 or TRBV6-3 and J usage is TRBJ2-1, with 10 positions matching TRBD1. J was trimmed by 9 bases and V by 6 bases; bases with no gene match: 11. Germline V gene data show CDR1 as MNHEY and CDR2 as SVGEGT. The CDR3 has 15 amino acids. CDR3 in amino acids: CASSQLGQGVAEQFF. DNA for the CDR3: TGTGCCAGCAGCCAGCTAGGACAGGGGGTGGCTGAGCAGTTCTTC.

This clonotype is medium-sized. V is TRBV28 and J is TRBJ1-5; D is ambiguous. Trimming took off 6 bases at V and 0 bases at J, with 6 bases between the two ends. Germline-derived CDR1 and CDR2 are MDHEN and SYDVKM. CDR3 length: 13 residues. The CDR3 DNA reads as TGTGCCAGCAGGTTGCTTAGCAATCAGCCCCAGCATTTT. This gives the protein CASRLLSNQPQHF.

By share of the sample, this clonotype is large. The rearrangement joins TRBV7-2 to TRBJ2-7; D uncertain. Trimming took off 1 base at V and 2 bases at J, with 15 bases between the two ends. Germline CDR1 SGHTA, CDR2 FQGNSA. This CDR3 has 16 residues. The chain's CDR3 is CASSLEFGPKAYEQYF. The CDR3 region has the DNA TGTGCCAGCAGCTTAGAGTTCGGACCGAAGGCCTACGAGCAGTACTTC.

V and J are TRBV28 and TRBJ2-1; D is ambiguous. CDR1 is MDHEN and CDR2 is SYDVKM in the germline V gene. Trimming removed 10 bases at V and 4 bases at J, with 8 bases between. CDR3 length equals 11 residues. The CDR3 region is CATRLYNEQFF. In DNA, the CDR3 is TGTGCCACCCGGCTGTACAATGAGCAGTTCTTC.

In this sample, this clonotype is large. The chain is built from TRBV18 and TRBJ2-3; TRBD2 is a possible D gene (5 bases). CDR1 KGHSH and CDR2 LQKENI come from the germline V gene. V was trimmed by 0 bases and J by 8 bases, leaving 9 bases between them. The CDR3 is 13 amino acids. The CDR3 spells CASSPPDRGTQYF. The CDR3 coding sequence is TGTGCCAGCTCACCACCGGACCGGGGTACGCAGTATTTT.

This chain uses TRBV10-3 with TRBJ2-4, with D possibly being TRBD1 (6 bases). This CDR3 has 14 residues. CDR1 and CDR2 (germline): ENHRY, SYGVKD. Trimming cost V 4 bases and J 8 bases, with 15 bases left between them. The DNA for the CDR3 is TGTGCCATCAGTGGGGACACCGCCGACGACATTCAGTACTTC. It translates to CAISGDTADDIQYF.

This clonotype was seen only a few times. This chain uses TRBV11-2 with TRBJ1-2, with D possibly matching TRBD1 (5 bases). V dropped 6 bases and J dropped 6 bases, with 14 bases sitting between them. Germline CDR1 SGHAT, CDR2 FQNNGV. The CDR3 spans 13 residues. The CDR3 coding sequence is TGTGCCAGCAGTATTAGAGGGACGGATGGCTACACCTTC. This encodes CASSIRGTDGYTF.

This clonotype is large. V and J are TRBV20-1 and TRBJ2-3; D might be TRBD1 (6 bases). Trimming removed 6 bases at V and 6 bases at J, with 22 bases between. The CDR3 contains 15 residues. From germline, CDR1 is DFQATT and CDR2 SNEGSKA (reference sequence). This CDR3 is CSANGGRVVDDTQYF. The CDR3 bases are TGCAGTGCAAATGGGGGCAGGGTTGTAGACGATACGCAGTATTTT.

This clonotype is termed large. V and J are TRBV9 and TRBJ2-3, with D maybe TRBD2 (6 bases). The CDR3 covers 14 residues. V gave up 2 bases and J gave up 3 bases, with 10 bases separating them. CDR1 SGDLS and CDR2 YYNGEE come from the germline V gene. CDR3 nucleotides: TGTGCCAGCAGCGTTGCGGGGAGGACAGATACGCAGTATTTT. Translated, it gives CASSVAGRTDTQYF. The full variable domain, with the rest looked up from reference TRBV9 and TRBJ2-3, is DSGVTQTPKHLITATGQRVTLRCSPRSGDLSVYWYQQSLDQGLQFLIQYYNGEERAKGNILERFSAQQFPDLHSELNLSSLELGDSALYFCASSVAGRTDTQYFGPGTRLTVL.

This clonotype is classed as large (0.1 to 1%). CDR3 region: CASSLNLAGSAKNIQYF. DNA for the CDR3: TGTGCCAGCAGCTTGAATTTAGCGGGATCAGCCAAAAACATTCAGTACTTC. This sequence joins TRBV5-8 and TRBJ2-4; 8 bases line up with TRBD2. Germline V gene sequence: CDR1 SGHTS, CDR2 YDEGEE. The CDR3 runs 17 residues. The V gene end was trimmed by 1 base and the J gene end by 0 bases; junction bases not matched to a gene: 6.

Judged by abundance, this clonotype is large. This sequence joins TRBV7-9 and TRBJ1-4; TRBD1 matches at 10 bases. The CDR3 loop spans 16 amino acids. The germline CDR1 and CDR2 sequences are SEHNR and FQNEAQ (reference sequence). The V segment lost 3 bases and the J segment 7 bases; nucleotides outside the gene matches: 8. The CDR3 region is CASSFGTGVLSEKLFF. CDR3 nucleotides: TGTGCCAGCAGCTTTGGGACAGGGGTTTTGAGTGAAAAACTGTTTTTT.